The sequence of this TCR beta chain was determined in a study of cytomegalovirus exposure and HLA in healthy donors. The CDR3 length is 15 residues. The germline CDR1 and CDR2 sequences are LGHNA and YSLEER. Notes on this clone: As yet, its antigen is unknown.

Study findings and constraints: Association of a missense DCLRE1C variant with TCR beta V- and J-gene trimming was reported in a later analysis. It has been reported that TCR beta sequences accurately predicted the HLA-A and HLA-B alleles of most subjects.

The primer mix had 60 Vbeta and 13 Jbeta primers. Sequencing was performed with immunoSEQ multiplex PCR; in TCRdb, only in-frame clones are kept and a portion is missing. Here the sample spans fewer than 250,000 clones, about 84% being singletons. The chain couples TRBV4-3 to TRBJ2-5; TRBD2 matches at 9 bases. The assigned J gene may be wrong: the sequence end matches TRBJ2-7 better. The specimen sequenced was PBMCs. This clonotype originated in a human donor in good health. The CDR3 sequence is CASSQRTSVIYEQYF. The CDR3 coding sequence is TGCGCCAGCAGCCAAAGGACTAGCGTAATTTACGAGCAGTACTTC.